This T cell receptor (beta chain) was found in a study of cytomegalovirus exposure and HLA in healthy donors. Study-level findings and limits: It was reported that the classifier diagnosed cytomegalovirus status with high specificity and sensitivity in both the original and validation cohorts.

The table came from immunoSEQ multiplex PCR; TCRdb's copy has only in-frame clones and leaves some out. This table has about 110,000 clones, around nine tenths appearing once. Comment on this clone: Its cognate antigen is unknown.

V was pared by 4 bases and J by 0 bases, with 11 bases of the junction left unmatched. CDR1 is GTSNPN, CDR2 SVGIG, per germline (reference sequence). The CDR3 contains 18 residues. This TCR derives from a woman younger than 35 in good health and CMV-seronegative. Sequencing was performed on PBMCs. The chain carries TRBV30 and TRBJ2-6; 8 nucleotides align to TRBD1. CDR3 DNA: TGTGCCTGGATGAGGGAACAGGGGGTTCTCTCTGGGGCCAACGTCCTGACTTTC. Its protein product is CAWMREQGVLSGANVLTF.